This T cell receptor beta chain was captured by sequencing in a study of CD4 T cells in relation to SARS-CoV-2 and coronaviruses. General study points: In about 65% of donors, memory CD4+ clonotypes crossrecognized SARS-CoV-2 and at least one common cold coronavirus spike.

CD4+ T cells from unexposed donors were obtained before the COVID-19 pandemic (2011-2018). Profiled with immunoSEQ multiplex PCR; TCRdb holds only in-frame clones, not every one. Among about 70,000 clones listed, about nine tenths were seen once. Details on this clone: The antigen is not known.

Trimming shortened V by 1 base and J by 0 bases, and 12 bases separated the two germline ends. The CDR3 length is 16 residues. CDR1 and CDR2 from the germline V gene are LGHDT and YNNKEL (reference sequence). The source material was memory CD4+ T cells from PBMCs. This sequence originates from a human donor in good health. The chain carries TRBV3-1 (or the pseudogene TRBV3-2) and TRBJ2-5; the D gene is possibly TRBD1 (6 bases). The CDR3: CASSQGIQGHQETQYF. As DNA, the CDR3 is TGTGCCAGCAGCCAAGGCATACAGGGACACCAAGAGACCCAGTACTTC.